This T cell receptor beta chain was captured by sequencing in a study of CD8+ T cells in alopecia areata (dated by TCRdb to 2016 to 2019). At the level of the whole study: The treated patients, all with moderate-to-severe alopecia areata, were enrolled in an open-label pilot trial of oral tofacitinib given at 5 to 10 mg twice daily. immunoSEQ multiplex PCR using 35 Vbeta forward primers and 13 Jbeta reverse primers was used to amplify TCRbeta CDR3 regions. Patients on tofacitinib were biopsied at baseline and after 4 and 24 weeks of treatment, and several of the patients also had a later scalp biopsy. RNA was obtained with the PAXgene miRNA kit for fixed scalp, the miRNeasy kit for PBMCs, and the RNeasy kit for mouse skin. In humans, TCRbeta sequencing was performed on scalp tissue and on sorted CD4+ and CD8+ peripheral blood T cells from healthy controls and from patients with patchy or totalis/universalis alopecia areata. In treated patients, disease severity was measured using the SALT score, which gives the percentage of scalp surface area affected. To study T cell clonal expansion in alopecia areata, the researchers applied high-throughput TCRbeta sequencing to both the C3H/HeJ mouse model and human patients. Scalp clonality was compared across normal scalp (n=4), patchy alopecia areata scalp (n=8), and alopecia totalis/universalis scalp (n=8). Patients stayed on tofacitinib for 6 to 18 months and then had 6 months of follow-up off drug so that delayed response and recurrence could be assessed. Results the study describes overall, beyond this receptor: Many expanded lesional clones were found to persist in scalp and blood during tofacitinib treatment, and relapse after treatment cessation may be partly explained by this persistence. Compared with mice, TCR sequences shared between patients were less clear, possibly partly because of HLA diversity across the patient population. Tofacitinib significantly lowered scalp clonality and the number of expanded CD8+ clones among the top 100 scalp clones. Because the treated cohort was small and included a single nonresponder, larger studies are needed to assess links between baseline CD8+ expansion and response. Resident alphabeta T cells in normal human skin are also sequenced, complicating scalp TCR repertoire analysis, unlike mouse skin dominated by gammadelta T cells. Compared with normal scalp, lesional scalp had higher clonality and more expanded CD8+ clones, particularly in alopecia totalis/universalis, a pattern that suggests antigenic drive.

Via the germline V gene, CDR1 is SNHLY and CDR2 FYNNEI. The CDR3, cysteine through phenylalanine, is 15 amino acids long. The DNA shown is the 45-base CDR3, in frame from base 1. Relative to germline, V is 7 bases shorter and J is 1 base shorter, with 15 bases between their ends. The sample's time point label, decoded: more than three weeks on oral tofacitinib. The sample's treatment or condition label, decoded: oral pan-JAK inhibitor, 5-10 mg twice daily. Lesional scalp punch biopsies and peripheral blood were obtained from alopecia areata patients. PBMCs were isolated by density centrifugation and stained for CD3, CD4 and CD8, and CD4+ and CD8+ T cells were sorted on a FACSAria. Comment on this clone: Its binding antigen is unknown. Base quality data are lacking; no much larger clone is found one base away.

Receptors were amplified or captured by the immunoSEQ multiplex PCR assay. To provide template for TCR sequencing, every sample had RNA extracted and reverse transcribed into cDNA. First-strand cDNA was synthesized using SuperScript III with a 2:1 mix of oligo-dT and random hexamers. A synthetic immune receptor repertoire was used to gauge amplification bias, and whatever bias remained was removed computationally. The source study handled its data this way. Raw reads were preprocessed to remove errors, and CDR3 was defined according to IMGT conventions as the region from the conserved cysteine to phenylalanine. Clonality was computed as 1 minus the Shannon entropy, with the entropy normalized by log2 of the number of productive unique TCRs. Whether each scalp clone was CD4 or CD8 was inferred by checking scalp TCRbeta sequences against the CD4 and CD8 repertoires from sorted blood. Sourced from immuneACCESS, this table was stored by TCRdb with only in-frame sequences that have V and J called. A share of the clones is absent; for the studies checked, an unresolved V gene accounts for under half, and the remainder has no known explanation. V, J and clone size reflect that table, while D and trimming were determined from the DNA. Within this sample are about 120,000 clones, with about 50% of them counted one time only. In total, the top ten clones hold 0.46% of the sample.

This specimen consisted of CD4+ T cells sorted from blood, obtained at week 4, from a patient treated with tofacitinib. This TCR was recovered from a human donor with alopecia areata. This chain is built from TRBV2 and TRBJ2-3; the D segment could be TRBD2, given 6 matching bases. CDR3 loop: CASTGRRGGTDTQYF. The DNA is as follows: TGTGCCAGCACCGGACGGAGGGGAGGCACAGATACGCAGTATTTT. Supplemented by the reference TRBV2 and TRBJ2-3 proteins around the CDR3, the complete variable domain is EPEVTQTPSHQVTQMGQEVILRCVPISNHLYFYWYRQILGQKVEFLVSFYNNEISEKSEIFDDQFSVERPDGSNFTLKIRSTKLEDSAMYFCASTGRRGGTDTQYFGPGTRLTVL.